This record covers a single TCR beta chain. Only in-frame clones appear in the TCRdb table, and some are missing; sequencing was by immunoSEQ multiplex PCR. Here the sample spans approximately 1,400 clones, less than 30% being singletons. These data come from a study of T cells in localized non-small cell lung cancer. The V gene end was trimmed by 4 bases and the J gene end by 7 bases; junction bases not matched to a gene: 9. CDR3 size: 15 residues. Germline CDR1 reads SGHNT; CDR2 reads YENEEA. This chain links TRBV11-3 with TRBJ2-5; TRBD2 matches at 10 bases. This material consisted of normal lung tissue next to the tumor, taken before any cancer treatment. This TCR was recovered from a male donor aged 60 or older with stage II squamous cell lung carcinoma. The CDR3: CASSYLTSGEWTQYF. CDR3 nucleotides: TGTGCCAGCAGCTACCTCACTAGCGGGGAGTGGACCCAGTACTTC.